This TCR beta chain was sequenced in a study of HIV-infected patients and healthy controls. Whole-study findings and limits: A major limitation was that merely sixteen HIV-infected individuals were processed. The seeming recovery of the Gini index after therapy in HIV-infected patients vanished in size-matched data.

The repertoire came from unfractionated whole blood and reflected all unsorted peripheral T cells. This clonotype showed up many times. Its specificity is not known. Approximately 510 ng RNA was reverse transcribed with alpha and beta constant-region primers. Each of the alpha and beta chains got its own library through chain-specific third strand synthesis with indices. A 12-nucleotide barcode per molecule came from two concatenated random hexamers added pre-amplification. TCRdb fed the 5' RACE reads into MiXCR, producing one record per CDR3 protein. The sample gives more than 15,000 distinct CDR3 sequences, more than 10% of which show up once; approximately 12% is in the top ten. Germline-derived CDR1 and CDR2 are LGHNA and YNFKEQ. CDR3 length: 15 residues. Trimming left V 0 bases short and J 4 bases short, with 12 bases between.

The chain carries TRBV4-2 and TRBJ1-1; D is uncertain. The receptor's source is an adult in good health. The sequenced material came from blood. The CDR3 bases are TGTGCCAGCAGCCAAGATATCCAGAGGGCCACTGAAGCTTTCTTT. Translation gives CASSQDIQRATEAFF.